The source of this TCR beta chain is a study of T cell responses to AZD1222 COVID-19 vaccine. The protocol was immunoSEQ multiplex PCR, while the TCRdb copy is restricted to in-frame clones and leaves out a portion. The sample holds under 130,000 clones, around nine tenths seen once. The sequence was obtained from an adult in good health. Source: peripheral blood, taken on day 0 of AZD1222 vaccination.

This CDR3 reads CASSLGQVEAFF. The CDR3 bases are TGTGCCAGCAGCTTAGGACAGGTAGAAGCTTTCTTT. The chain carries TRBV11-1 and TRBJ1-1; a possible D gene is TRBD1 (6 bases). The CDR3 sequence is 12 residues long. Trimming shortened V by 1 base and J by 8 bases, and 8 bases separated the two germline ends. In germline, CDR1 is SGHAT, CDR2 FQDESV (reference sequence).